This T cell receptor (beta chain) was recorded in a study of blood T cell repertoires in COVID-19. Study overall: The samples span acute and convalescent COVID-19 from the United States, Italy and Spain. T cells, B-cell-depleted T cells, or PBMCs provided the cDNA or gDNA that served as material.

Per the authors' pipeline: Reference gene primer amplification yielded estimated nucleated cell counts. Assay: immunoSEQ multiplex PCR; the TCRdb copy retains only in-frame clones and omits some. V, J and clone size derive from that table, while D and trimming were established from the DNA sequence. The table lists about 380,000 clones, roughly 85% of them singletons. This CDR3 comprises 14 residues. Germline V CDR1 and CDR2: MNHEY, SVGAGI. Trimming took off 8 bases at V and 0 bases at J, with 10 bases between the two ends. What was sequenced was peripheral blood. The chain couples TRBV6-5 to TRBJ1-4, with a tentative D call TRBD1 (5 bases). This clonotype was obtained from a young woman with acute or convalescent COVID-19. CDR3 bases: TGTGCCAGCGAACGGGGGGCAACTAATGAAAAACTGTTTTTT. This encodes CASERGATNEKLFF.